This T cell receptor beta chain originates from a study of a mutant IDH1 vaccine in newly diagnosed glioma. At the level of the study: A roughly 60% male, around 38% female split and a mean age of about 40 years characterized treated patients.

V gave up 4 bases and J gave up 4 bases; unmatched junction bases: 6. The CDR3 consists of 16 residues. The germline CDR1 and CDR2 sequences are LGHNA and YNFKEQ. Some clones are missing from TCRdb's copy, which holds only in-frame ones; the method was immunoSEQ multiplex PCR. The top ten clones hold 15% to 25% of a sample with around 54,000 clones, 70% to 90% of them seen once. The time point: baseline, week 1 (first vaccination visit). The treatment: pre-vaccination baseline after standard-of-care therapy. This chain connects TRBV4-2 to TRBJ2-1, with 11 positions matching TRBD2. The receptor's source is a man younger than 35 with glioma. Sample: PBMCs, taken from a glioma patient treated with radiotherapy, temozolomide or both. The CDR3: CASSREGTSGYNEQFF. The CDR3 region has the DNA TGTGCCAGCAGCCGGGAGGGGACTAGCGGATACAATGAGCAGTTCTTC.